Listed here are 8 T cell receptor beta chains from one sample, sequenced in a study of T cell clonality in common variable immunodeficiency. General observations from the study: In common variable immunodeficiency, TCR beta chains reportedly carried fewer deletions and N-nucleotide insertions.

TCRdb's table, derived via immunoSEQ multiplex PCR, lists solely in-frame clones and lacks some. Recorded here are around 30,000 clones, none singletons. Which antigens these TCRs recognize remains unknown. What was sequenced was peripheral blood mononuclear cells. The source is a human donor with common variable immunodeficiency.

This clone occurred many times. The CDR3 extends 3 residues past the end of the read, so its final part is completed from the germline J gene. The rearrangement links TRBV29-1 to TRBJ2-3; possible D gene TRBD1, 6 bases. V gave up 4 bases and J gave up 7 bases, with 18 bases separating them. CDR1 and CDR2 (germline): SQVTM, ANQGSEA. This CDR3 comprises 14 residues. The sequenced CDR3 bases are TGCAGCGTTGTCTCAATTGGGGGCACGAATACG. Protein: CSVVSIGGTNT. The full CDR3 reads CSVVSIGGTNTQYF.

About this clone: The read falls 3 residues short of the CDR3 end, and the missing part is taken from the germline J gene. This sequence joins TRBV19 and TRBJ2-5; D is possibly TRBD1 (6 bases). CDR3 length: 17 residues. Per the germline V gene, CDR1 is LNHDA and CDR2 is SQIVND (reference sequence). The V end was cut by 2 bases, the J end by 6 bases, with 22 bases between. CDR3 protein: CASSIPPGTGNNQTQYF. The CDR3 bases that were read are TGTGCCAGTAGTATACCCCCAGGAACAGGGAACAATCAGACC.

This clone came up a few times. The sequence runs out 3 residues before the end of the CDR3; the remainder is reconstructed from the germline J gene. The rearrangement uses TRBV7-9 and TRBJ2-5, with 8 bases aligning to TRBD1. The junction had 7 bases not matched to a gene; V was cut back by 5 bases and J by 5 bases. Per germline, CDR1 SEHNR and CDR2 FQNEAQ (reference sequence). The CDR3 runs 14 residues. The CDR3 region is CASSQRRGLETQYF. The CDR3 DNA, read in part, is TGTGCCAGCAGCCAACGCAGGGGGCTGGAGACC.

On this clone: The read ends 3 residues shy of where the CDR3 ends; the end is completed using the germline J gene. The V and J genes are TRBV7-9 and TRBJ1-1; D is uncertain. Looked up from germline, CDR1 is SEHNR and CDR2 is FQNEAQ (reference sequence). Trimming left V 5 bases short and J 7 bases short, with 11 bases between. This CDR3 region has 12 residues. CDR3: CASSVGDLEAFF. The part of the CDR3 DNA that was read is TGTGCCAGCAGCGTCGGGGATCTTGAA.

In its sample, this clone was seen many times. The read terminates 3 residues ahead of where the CDR3 ends, so the germline J gene completes it. The chain links TRBV2 to TRBJ2-5; D unresolved. In germline, CDR1 is SNHLY, CDR2 FYNNEI. The CDR3 is 12 amino acids. Trimming pared 9 bases from V and 5 bases from J, leaving 13 bases between. Incomplete CDR3 DNA: TGTGCCAGTGAACCTTACGGGGAGACC. This gives the protein CASEPYGET. The full CDR3 is CASEPYGETQYF.

As to this clone: The read halts 3 residues ahead of the CDR3 end, with the missing end drawn from the germline J gene. This sequence joins TRBV6-2 or TRBV6-3 and TRBJ2-7; D unclear. The CDR3 sequence is 13 residues long. V dropped 5 bases and J dropped 0 bases, with 8 bases sitting between them. Per the germline V gene, CDR1 is MNHEY and CDR2 is SVGEGT. CDR3 DNA (partial): TGTGCCAGCAGTAGCGCTGACTCCTACGAG. Protein: CASSSADSYE. The complete CDR3 protein is CASSSADSYEQYF.

This clone was counted ten times or more. The CDR3 end is not reached by the read, which stops 3 residues before it; the germline J gene fills it in. J is TRBJ1-1 and V is TRBV7-6; 7 nucleotides agree with TRBD1. The V gene's germline CDR1 is SGHVS and CDR2 FNYEAQ. The CDR3 loop spans 15 amino acids. V trimming: 0 bases; J trimming: 5 bases; junction bases outside the gene matches: 6. The sequenced part of the CDR3 DNA is TGTGCCAGCAGCTTAGCCGACAGGGTAGGAACTGAA. Encoded protein: CASSLADRVGTE. The whole CDR3 sequence is CASSLADRVGTEAFF.

This clone appeared a few times. The CDR3 goes on 3 residues after the read ends, and that part is filled in from the germline J gene. This sequence joins TRBV30 and TRBJ1-6; TRBD1 matches 8 bases. Germline loops: CDR1 GTSNPN, CDR2 SVGIG (reference sequence). The V gene end was trimmed by 4 bases and the J gene end by 4 bases; junction bases not matched to a gene: 21. The CDR3 extends over 20 amino acids. CDR3 residues: CAWNSLRGQGFGSYNSPLHF. The CDR3 DNA, read in part, is TGTGCCTGGAACTCCCTACGAGGACAGGGTTTTGGAAGTTATAATTCACCC. The full variable domain, completed using reference TRBV30 and TRBJ1-6, is SQTIHQWPATLVQPVGSPLSLECTVEGTSNPNLYWYRQAAGRGLQLLFYSVGIGQISSEVPQNLSASRPQDRQFILSSKKLLLSDSGFYLCAWNSLRGQGFGSYNSPLHFGNGTRLTVT.